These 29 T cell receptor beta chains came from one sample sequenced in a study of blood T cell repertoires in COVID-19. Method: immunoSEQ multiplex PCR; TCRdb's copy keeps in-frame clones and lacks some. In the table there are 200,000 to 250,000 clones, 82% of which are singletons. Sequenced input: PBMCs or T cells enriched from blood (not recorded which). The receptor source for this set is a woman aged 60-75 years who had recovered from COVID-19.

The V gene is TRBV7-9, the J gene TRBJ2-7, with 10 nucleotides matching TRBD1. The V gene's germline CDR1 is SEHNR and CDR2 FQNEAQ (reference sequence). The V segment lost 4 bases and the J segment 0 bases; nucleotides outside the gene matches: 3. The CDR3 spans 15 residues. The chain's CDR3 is CASSWGQGNSYEQYF. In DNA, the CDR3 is TGTGCCAGCAGCTGGGGACAGGGGAACTCCTACGAGCAGTACTTC.

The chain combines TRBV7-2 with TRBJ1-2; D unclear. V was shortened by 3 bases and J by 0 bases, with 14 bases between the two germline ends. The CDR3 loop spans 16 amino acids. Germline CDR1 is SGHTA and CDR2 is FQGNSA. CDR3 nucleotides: TGTGCCAGCAGCTTTGCACTCTCGCCTCCTAACTATGGCTACACCTTC. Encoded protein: CASSFALSPPNYGYTF.

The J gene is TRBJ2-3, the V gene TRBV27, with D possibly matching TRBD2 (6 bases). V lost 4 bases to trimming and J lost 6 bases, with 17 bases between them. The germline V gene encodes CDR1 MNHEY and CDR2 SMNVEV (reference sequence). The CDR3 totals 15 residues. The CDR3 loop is CASSSPGAGTDTQYF. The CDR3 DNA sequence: TGTGCCAGCAGTTCCCCCGGTGCGGGGACCGATACGCAGTATTTT.

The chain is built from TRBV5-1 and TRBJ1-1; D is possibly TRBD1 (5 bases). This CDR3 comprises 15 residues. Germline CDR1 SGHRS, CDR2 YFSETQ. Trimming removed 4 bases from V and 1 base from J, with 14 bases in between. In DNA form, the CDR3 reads TGCGCCAGCAGCCCGGCGGTACAGGCGAACACTGAAGCTTTCTTT. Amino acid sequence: CASSPAVQANTEAFF.

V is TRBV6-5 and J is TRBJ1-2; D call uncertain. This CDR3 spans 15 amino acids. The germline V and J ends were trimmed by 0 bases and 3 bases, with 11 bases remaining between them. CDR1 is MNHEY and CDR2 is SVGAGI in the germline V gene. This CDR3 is CASSYSFRRDYGYTF. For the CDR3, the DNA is TGTGCCAGCAGTTACTCGTTTCGGAGGGACTATGGCTACACCTTC.

As DNA, the CDR3 is TGTGCCAGCCTAACGGGGCAGGGAGGTCAGCCCCAGCATTTT. Translation: CASLTGQGGQPQHF. The chain links TRBV28 to TRBJ1-5, with D possibly TRBD1 on 5 matching bases. Looked up from germline, CDR1 is MDHEN and CDR2 is SYDVKM. V was pared by 8 bases and J by 6 bases, with 17 bases between. The CDR3 sequence is 14 residues long.

CDR3 residues: CAADRGLGNTEAFF. Here the CDR3 DNA reads TGTGCCGCCGACAGGGGGCTTGGGAACACTGAAGCTTTCTTT. The V gene is TRBV10-3, the J gene TRBJ1-1; 10 bases are a match to TRBD1. CDR1 and CDR2 from the germline V gene are ENHRY and SYGVKD. The trim removed 11 bases at V and 1 base at J, leaving 7 bases unmatched. The CDR3 consists of 14 residues.

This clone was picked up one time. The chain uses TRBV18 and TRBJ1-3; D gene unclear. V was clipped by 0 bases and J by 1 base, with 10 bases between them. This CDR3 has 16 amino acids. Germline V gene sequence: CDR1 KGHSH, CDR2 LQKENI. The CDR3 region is CASSPPGRPSGNTIYF. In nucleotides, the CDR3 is TGTGCCAGCTCACCACCGGGGAGACCTTCTGGAAACACCATATATTTT.

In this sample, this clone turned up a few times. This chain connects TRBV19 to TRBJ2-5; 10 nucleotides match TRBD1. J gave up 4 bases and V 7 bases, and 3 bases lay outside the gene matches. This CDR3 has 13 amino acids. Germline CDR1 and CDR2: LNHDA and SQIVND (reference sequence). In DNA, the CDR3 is TGTGCCAGTACCGGGACAGGGGTAGAGACCCAGTACTTC. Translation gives CASTGTGVETQYF.

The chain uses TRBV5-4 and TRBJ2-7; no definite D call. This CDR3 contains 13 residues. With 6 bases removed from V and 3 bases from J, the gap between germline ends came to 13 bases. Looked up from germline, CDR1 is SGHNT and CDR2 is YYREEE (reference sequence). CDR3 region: CASKSLENYEQYF. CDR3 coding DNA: TGTGCCAGCAAGAGCCTAGAGAACTACGAGCAGTACTTC.

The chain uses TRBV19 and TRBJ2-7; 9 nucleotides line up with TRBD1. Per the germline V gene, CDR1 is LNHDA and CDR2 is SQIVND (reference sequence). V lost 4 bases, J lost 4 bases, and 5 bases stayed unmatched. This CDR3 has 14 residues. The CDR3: CASSKGQGRYEQYF. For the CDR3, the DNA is TGTGCCAGTAGTAAGGGACAGGGTCGTTACGAGCAGTACTTC.

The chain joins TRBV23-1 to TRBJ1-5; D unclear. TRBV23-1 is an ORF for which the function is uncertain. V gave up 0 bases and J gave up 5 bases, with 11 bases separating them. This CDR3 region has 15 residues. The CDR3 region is CASSQSRLGYQPQHF. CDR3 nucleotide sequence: TGCGCCAGCAGTCAATCGAGGTTGGGTTATCAGCCCCAGCATTTT.

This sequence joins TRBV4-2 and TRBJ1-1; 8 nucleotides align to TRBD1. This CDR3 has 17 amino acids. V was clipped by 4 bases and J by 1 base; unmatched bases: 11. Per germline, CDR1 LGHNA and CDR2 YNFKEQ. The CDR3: CASSLRQGRTKNTEAFF. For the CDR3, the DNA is TGTGCCAGCAGCCTTAGACAGGGGCGCACGAAGAACACTGAAGCTTTCTTT.

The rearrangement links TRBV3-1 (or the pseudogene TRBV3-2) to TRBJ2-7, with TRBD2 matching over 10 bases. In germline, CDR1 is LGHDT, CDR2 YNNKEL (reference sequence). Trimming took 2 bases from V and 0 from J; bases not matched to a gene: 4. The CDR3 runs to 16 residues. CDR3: CASSQSSGGPSYEQYF. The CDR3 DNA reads TGTGCCAGCAGCCAATCTAGCGGGGGCCCCTCCTACGAGCAGTACTTC.

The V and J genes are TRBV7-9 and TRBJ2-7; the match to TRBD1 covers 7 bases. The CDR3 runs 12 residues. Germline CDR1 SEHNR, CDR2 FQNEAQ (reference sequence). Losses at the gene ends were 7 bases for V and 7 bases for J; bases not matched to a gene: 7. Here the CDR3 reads CASNRDREEQYF. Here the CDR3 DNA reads TGTGCCAGCAACCGAGACAGGGAAGAGCAGTACTTC.

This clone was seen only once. The CDR3 nucleotides read TGTGCCAGCAGCGACACGTTACTAGCGGCCACCGGGGAGCTGTTTTTT. It specifies CASSDTLLAATGELFF. The chain joins TRBV9 to TRBJ2-2; 8 bases are shared with TRBD2. This CDR3 has 16 residues. V shed 3 bases and J 4 bases; nucleotides not matched to a gene: 8. Germline loops: CDR1 SGDLS, CDR2 YYNGEE.

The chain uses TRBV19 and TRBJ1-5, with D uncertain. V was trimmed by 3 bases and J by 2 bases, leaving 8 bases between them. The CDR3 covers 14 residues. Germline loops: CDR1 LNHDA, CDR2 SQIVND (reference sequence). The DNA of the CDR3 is TGTGCCAGTAGTATGGAGAGGGGCAATCAGCCCCAGCATTTT. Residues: CASSMERGNQPQHF.

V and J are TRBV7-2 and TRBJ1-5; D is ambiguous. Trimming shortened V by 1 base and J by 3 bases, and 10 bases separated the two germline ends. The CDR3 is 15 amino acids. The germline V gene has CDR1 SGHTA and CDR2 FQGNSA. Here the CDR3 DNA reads TGTGCCAGCAGCTTAGTTCTGGCAGTCAATCAGCCCCAGCATTTT. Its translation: CASSLVLAVNQPQHF.

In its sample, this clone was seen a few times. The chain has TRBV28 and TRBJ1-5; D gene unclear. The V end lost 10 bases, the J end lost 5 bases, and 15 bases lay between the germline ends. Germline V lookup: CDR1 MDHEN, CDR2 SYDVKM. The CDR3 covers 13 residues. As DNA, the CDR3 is TGTGCCACCTCTGTGGAGGGTTATCAGCCCCAGCATTTT. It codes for CATSVEGYQPQHF.

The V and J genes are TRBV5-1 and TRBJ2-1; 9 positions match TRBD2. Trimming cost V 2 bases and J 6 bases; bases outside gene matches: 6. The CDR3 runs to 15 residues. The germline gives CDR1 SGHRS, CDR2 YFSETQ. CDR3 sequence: CASSFQAGGGNEQFF. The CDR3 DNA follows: TGCGCCAGCAGCTTCCAAGCGGGAGGCGGCAATGAGCAGTTCTTC.

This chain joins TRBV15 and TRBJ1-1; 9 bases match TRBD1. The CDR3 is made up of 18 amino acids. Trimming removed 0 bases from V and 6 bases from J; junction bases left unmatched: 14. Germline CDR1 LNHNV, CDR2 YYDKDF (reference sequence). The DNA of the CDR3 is TGTGCCACCAGCAGAGATCTTGGGACAGGGTCGTCTCGGGCTGAAGCTTTCTTT. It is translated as CATSRDLGTGSSRAEAFF.

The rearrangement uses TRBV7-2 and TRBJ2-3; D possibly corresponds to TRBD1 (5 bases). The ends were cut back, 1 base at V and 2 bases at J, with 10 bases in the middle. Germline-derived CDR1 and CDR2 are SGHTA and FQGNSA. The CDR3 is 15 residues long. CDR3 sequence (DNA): TGTGCCAGCAGCTTAGGTCTGGGGCCCACAGATACGCAGTATTTT. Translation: CASSLGLGPTDTQYF.

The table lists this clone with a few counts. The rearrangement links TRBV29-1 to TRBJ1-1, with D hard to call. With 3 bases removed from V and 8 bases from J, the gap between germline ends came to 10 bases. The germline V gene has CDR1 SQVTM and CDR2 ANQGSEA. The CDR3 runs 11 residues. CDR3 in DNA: TGCAGCGTTGACGGGAGAAGCGAAGCTTTCTTT. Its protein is CSVDGRSEAFF.

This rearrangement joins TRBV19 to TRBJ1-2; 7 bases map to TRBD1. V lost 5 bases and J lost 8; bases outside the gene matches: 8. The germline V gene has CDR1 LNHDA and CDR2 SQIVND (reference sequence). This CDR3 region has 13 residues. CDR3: CASSPPDREGYTF. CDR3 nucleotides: TGTGCCAGTAGTCCCCCCGACAGGGAGGGCTACACCTTC.

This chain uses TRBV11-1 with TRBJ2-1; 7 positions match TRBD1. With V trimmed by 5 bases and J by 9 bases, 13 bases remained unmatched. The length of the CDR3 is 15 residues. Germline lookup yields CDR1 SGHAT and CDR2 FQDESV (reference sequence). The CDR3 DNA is TGTGCCAGCAGCCTCGGACAGGCCCTCGTTGGTGAGCAGTTCTTC. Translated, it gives CASSLGQALVGEQFF.

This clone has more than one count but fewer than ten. In nucleotides, the CDR3 is TGTGCCAGCAGTGAGGCAGGCAGCTCTGGAAACACCATATATTTT. Its protein is CASSEAGSSGNTIYF. This sequence joins TRBV25-1 and TRBJ1-3; no reliable D call. CDR3 length: 15 residues. Per germline, CDR1 MGHDK and CDR2 SYGVNS. Trimming shortened V by 3 bases and J by 0 bases, and 9 bases separated the two germline ends.

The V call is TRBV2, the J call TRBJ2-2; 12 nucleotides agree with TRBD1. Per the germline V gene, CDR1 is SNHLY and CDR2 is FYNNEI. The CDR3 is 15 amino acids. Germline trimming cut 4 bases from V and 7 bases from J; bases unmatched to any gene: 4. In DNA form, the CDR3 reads TGTGCCAGCAGTGGGGACAGGGGGCGGGGCGGGGAGCTGTTTTTT. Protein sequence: CASSGDRGRGGELFF.

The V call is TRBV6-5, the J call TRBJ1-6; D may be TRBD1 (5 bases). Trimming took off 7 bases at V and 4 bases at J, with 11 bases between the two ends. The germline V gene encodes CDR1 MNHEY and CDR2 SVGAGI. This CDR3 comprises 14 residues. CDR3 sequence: CASTVGGYNSPLHF. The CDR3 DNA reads TGTGCCAGCACAGTCGGGGGTTATAATTCACCCCTCCACTTT.

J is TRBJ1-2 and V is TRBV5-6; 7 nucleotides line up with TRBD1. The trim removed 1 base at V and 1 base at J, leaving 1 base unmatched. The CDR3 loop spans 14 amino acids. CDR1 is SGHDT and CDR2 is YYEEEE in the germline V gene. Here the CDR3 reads CASSLYRGNYGYTF. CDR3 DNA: TGTGCCAGCAGCTTGTACAGGGGTAACTATGGCTACACCTTC.